This paragraph reports one T cell receptor beta chain. Its specificity is unknown. Trimming cost V 5 bases and J 5 bases, with 12 bases left between them. There are 13 residues in the CDR3. These data come from a study of T-cell memory formation after mild COVID-19. Study information: Most TCR clusters belonged to a single donor. Study results and limitations: Memory from before infection featured some responding clones, which suggests cross-reactive memory joined.

Constant-segment primers and 5'RACE yielded cDNA libraries for TCR alpha and TCR beta, each carrying sample barcodes and UMIs. MiXCR, applied by TCRdb to the 5' RACE reads, yields one record per CDR3 protein. This table has more than 150,000 distinct CDR3 sequences, about 21% appearing once. This TCR came from an adult woman who had mild COVID-19 (a few samples of this study predate the infection). Cell type and time point are not known. The sample was PBMCs or a T cell subset sorted from them (not recorded which). This chain links TRBV12-3 or TRBV12-4 with TRBJ1-2; no clear D. The CDR3 spells CASSHPGSYGYTF. The DNA for the CDR3 is TGTGCCAGCAGTCACCCCGGGTCTTATGGCTACACCTTC.